The 25 T cell receptor beta chains presented below share a single source sample, sequenced in a study of PD-1 blockade in mismatch repair-deficient tumors. Produced via immunoSEQ multiplex PCR; TCRdb's table is partial and in-frame only. The repertoire holds some 51,000 clones, 81% seen once, with over 7.5% in the top ten. Source: peripheral blood, taken approximately 20 weeks after starting pembrolizumab. The source is an adult with mismatch repair-deficient cancer.

This clone was seen just once. This chain connects TRBV30 to TRBJ1-3; D uncertain. The V and J ends lost 2 bases and 4 bases respectively, with 3 bases between them. CDR1 is GTSNPN and CDR2 is SVGIG in the germline V gene (reference sequence). This CDR3 is 11 amino acids long. The CDR3 DNA is TGTGCCTGGAGTTCAGGAAACACCATATATTTT. The encoded protein is CAWSSGNTIYF.

This chain links TRBV19 with TRBJ2-1; 10 bases line up with TRBD2. The J segment lost 9 bases and the V segment lost 4 bases, leaving 9 bases of the junction unmatched. CDR1 is LNHDA and CDR2 is SQIVND in the germline V gene (reference sequence). This CDR3 has 15 residues. For the CDR3, the DNA is TGTGCCAGTAGTACGCCCAGCGGGAGGGAGGGTGAGCAGTTCTTC. Amino acid sequence: CASSTPSGREGEQFF.

The chain employs TRBV2 and TRBJ2-7; 11 positions agree with TRBD2. This CDR3 has 15 residues. Losses at the gene ends were 3 bases for V and 8 bases for J; bases not matched to a gene: 9. Germline loops: CDR1 SNHLY, CDR2 FYNNEI. DNA of the CDR3: TGTGCCAGCAGTGAGGGTCTAGCGGGAGGCCTTCAGCAGTACTTC. Protein sequence: CASSEGLAGGLQQYF.

The chain links TRBV9 to TRBJ1-2; D gene unclear. V dropped 7 bases and J dropped 5 bases, with 15 bases sitting between them. This CDR3 comprises 13 residues. Germline V gene data show CDR1 as SGDLS and CDR2 as YYNGEE. CDR3 region: CASPPASLYGYTF. The CDR3 nucleotides read TGTGCCAGCCCCCCCGCCTCATTATATGGCTACACCTTC.

J is TRBJ2-6 and V is TRBV27, with unresolved D. The CDR3 loop spans 15 amino acids. Germline-derived CDR1 and CDR2 are MNHEY and SMNVEV (reference sequence). V was shortened by 1 base and J by 2 bases, with 6 bases between the two germline ends. The CDR3: CASSLLKAGANVLTF. Written as DNA, the CDR3 is TGTGCCAGCAGTTTATTAAAAGCTGGGGCCAACGTCCTGACTTTC.

V and J are TRBV7-9 and TRBJ2-3; TRBD2 might be the D (6 bases). This CDR3 contains 16 residues. Germline-derived CDR1 and CDR2 are SEHNR and FQNEAQ (reference sequence). Trimming took off 2 bases at V and 6 bases at J, with 18 bases between the two ends. CDR3 nucleotides: TGTGCCAGCAGCTTAACTGGGACTGAGGTTTTTGATACGCAGTATTTT. Protein sequence: CASSLTGTEVFDTQYF.

This clone appeared a few times. The rearrangement links TRBV2 to TRBJ2-7; 9 nucleotides agree with TRBD1. This CDR3 comprises 14 residues. CDR1 and CDR2 from the germline V gene are SNHLY and FYNNEI. J was trimmed by 3 bases and V by 8 bases; bases with no gene match: 8. CDR3 protein: CASGRDRDDYEQYF. DNA of the CDR3: TGTGCCAGCGGCCGGGACAGGGATGACTACGAGCAGTACTTC.

CDR3 amino acids: CASSRDLYEQYF. CDR3 sequence (DNA): TGTGCCAGCAGCAGGGACTTATACGAGCAGTACTTC. The chain recombines TRBV6-5 with TRBJ2-7; weak D call: TRBD2 (6 bases). Trimming removed 6 bases from V and 4 bases from J, with 10 bases in between. There are 12 residues in the CDR3. Germline V lookup: CDR1 MNHEY, CDR2 SVGAGI.

V usage is TRBV2 and J usage is TRBJ1-5; TRBD1 aligns across 9 bases. V lost 6 bases and J lost 6; bases outside the gene matches: 6. The CDR3 has 14 amino acids. CDR1 and CDR2 (germline): SNHLY, FYNNEI. The CDR3 nucleotides read TGTGCCAGCAGCGGGACAGGGTTGGTTCAGCCCCAGCATTTT. This sequence encodes CASSGTGLVQPQHF.

This chain joins TRBV7-6 and TRBJ2-5; D remains unclear. V was pared by 4 bases and J by 0 bases, with 12 bases between. Per the germline V gene, CDR1 is SGHVS and CDR2 is FNYEAQ. This CDR3 spans 15 amino acids. Written as DNA, the CDR3 is TGTGCCAGCAGCTCCCGACTGCCAAACCAAGAGACCCAGTACTTC. It is translated as CASSSRLPNQETQYF.

This clone was detected a few times. The gene calls are TRBV5-6 and TRBJ2-7; D call uncertain. Germline assignment: CDR1 SGHDT and CDR2 YYEEEE. Trimming removed 6 bases from V and 2 bases from J, with 15 bases in between. This CDR3 comprises 14 residues. The CDR3: CASTRPGVPYEQYF. The CDR3 DNA reads TGTGCCAGCACTCGTCCGGGTGTTCCCTACGAGCAGTACTTC.

The V call is TRBV9, the J call TRBJ2-5; TRBD1 aligns across 8 bases. The CDR3 length is 13 residues. Looked up from germline, CDR1 is SGDLS and CDR2 is YYNGEE. Unmatched junction bases numbered 3, after V lost 4 bases and J lost 4 bases. The CDR3 sequence is CASSPDRAETQYF. Here the CDR3 DNA reads TGTGCCAGCAGCCCGGACAGGGCAGAGACCCAGTACTTC.

J is TRBJ1-1 and V is TRBV14, with D possibly matching TRBD1 (6 bases). This CDR3 is built from 14 residues. Per germline, CDR1 SGHDN and CDR2 FVKESK. The V end was cut by 0 bases, the J end by 5 bases, with 10 bases between. The CDR3 sequence is CASSQEQGRTEAFF. The CDR3 nucleotides are TGTGCCAGCAGCCAAGAACAGGGAAGGACTGAAGCTTTCTTT.

The V call is TRBV5-1, the J call TRBJ2-2; 10 nucleotides agree with TRBD2. In germline, CDR1 is SGHRS, CDR2 YFSETQ. CDR3 length: 14 residues. J was trimmed by 3 bases and V by 7 bases; bases with no gene match: 3. The CDR3 is CASALAGDTGELFF. For the CDR3, the DNA is TGCGCCAGCGCGCTAGCGGGAGACACCGGGGAGCTGTTTTTT.

The chain uses TRBV15 and TRBJ2-1; 7 nucleotides align to TRBD2. J was trimmed by 3 bases and V by 3 bases; bases with no gene match: 8. Looked up from germline, CDR1 is LNHNV and CDR2 is YYDKDF (reference sequence). There are 16 residues in the CDR3. Written as DNA, the CDR3 is TGTGCCACCAGCAGTCTCCGGACGGGAGGCTACAATGAGCAGTTCTTC. Residues: CATSSLRTGGYNEQFF. The full variable domain, completed using reference TRBV15 and TRBJ2-1, is DAMVIQNPRYQVTQFGKPVTLSCSQTLNHNVMYWYQQKSSQAPKLLFHYYDKDFNNEADTPDNFQSRRPNTSFCFLDIRSPGLGDTAMYLCATSSLRTGGYNEQFFGPGTRLTVL.

The V and J genes are TRBV10-2 and TRBJ2-3, with 8 positions matching TRBD2. V was pared by 3 bases and J by 1 base, with 0 bases of the junction left unmatched. Germline values: CDR1 WSHSY, CDR2 SAAADI. The CDR3 is 14 residues long. CDR3 sequence reads: CASSDGGGTDTQYF. The CDR3 DNA is TGCGCCAGCAGTGACGGGGGGGGCACAGATACGCAGTATTTT.

The chain joins TRBV6-5 to TRBJ2-3; TRBD1 matches 9 bases. CDR3 size: 15 residues. CDR1 is MNHEY, CDR2 SVGAGI, per germline. The trim removed 6 bases at V and 3 bases at J, leaving 7 bases unmatched. CDR3 DNA: TGTGCCAGCAGCCAGGACAGGGGAAGGACAGATACGCAGTATTTT. Amino acid sequence: CASSQDRGRTDTQYF.

The chain recombines TRBV9 with TRBJ2-1; the D gene could be TRBD1 or TRBD2 (5 bases each). Trimming shortened V by 2 bases and J by 0 bases, and 9 bases separated the two germline ends. The CDR3 has 15 residues. Germline-derived CDR1 and CDR2 are SGDLS and YYNGEE. The DNA for the CDR3 is TGTGCCAGCAGCGTCCGGGACGACTCCTACAATGAGCAGTTCTTC. It specifies CASSVRDDSYNEQFF.

The V gene is TRBV5-1, the J gene TRBJ1-3; D remains unclear. CDR1 SGHRS and CDR2 YFSETQ come from the germline V gene. The CDR3 sequence is 16 residues long. V was pared by 2 bases and J by 1 base, with 13 bases between. In DNA, the CDR3 is TGCGCCAGCAGCTTCGGATACTCAGCGTCTGGAAACACCATATATTTT. Translation gives CASSFGYSASGNTIYF.

This chain uses TRBV7-2 with TRBJ2-7, with D unresolved. Trimming cost V 1 base and J 3 bases, with 13 bases left between them. Looked up from germline, CDR1 is SGHTA and CDR2 is FQGNSA. The CDR3 runs to 15 residues. The CDR3 loop is CASSLVSVGGYEQYF. As DNA, the CDR3 is TGTGCCAGCAGCTTAGTTTCAGTTGGTGGCTACGAGCAGTACTTC.

The rearrangement joins TRBV5-8 to TRBJ1-5; no clear D gene. The V end was cut by 4 bases, the J end by 0 bases, with 17 bases between. The CDR3 consists of 17 residues. Germline assignment: CDR1 SGHTS and CDR2 YDEGEE. CDR3 in amino acids: CASSQLLGRNSNQPQHF. In nucleotides, the CDR3 is TGTGCCAGCAGCCAACTCCTCGGGAGAAATAGCAATCAGCCCCAGCATTTT.

The chain couples TRBV2 to TRBJ1-4; weak D call: TRBD1 (5 bases). This CDR3 spans 14 amino acids. The V end lost 5 bases, the J end lost 2 bases, and 9 bases lay between the germline ends. CDR1 is SNHLY, CDR2 FYNNEI, per germline. CDR3 in DNA: TGTGCCAGCAGTCCGGGACGGACTAATGAAAAACTGTTTTTT. It translates to CASSPGRTNEKLFF.

This chain connects TRBV10-3 to TRBJ2-1; 10 positions match TRBD1. Trimming took 6 bases from V and 12 from J; bases not matched to a gene: 11. This CDR3 contains 14 residues. The germline gives CDR1 ENHRY, CDR2 SYGVKD. The chain's CDR3 is CAIRGTGVIAPQFF. In nucleotides, the CDR3 is TGTGCCATCAGGGGGACAGGGGTTATTGCCCCGCAGTTCTTC.

The chain carries TRBV7-8 and TRBJ2-1; D is uncertain. Looked up from germline, CDR1 is SGHVS and CDR2 is FQNEAQ. Trimming cost V 2 bases and J 1 base, with 9 bases left between them. There are 15 residues in the CDR3. CDR3 sequence (DNA): TGTGCCAGCAGCTTAATACGGAGATCCTACAATGAGCAGTTCTTC. Its protein is CASSLIRRSYNEQFF.

The V call is TRBV6-1, the J call TRBJ1-5; TRBD1 might be the D (5 bases). CDR1 MNHNS and CDR2 SASEGT come from the germline V gene. Trimming cost V 8 bases and J 5 bases, with 13 bases left between them. This CDR3 spans 13 amino acids. CDR3 residues: CASRDLGDQPQHF. Here the CDR3 DNA reads TGTGCCAGCCGGGACTTAGGGGATCAGCCCCAGCATTTT.